This T cell receptor (beta chain) was captured by sequencing in a study of cytomegalovirus exposure and HLA in healthy donors (TCRdb year 2017). Notes on the research overall: In an earlier analysis of approximately 640 of the donors, 276 Gb of sequence data and some 100 million unique TCR beta sequences from 180 million or so T cells were reported. Among over 350 genotyped donors of the cohort, an average of approximately 240,000 unique TCR beta nucleotide sequences were sequenced per donor, roughly 20% of them non-productive. An earlier analysis of 587 of the donors used high-throughput TCR beta sequencing to judge whether each TCR beta V gene segment behaved as functional or pseudogenic. Rather than drawing on any new phenotypic data, the later analysis identified candidate immune exposures from TCR beta sequences and the way those sequences occurred across donors. Both class I and class II loci were covered by HLA typing, at four-digit resolution. The number of donors typed differed by locus, with about 629-630 for A, B, C, DRB1 and DQB1, 522 for DQA1, about 610 for DPA1, and some 470 for DPB1. High-throughput TCR immunosequencing, statistical association of individual TCRs with disease status, and machine learning were combined to predict cytomegalovirus infection status. Using immunosequencing, the study profiled T cell repertoires from about 650 subjects and related those repertoires to cytomegalovirus serostatus. The study was designed to test whether signatures of past pathogen exposure could be identified by cataloging public T cell receptors. Alongside the repertoire data, information on donor age, sex, ethnicity and CMV serostatus was compiled. An early release that covered about 600 HLA-typed donors contained about 290 gigabases of sequencing data and some 87 million unique TCR sequences. Of the roughly 410 genotyped donors, 75% to 85% were placed in the genetic ancestry cluster associated with self-reported Caucasian donors. A later analysis re-examined previously published TCR beta repertoires from about 700 donors and added high-resolution HLA genotyping to investigate patterns of TCR occurrence. Genome-wide SNP genotypes for about 60% of the roughly 670 donors were used in a later genetic analysis, which treated that subset as a discovery cohort. Because of strong linkage in the cohort, roughly five DR-DQ haplotypes were treated as single units for association and clustering. Every repertoire in the discovery cohort had been generated on one and the same sequencing platform. In addition to the first cohort of several hundred subjects, a separate validation cohort of 120 different subjects was used. What the authors observed across the whole study: Most CMV-associated TCR beta chains appeared to be HLA-restricted in a later analysis, and the HLA associations seemed to be driven largely by CMV exposure. Cytomegalovirus status was reported to be diagnosed by the classifier with high specificity and sensitivity in both the original and validation cohorts. HLA typing was unavailable for some donors at each locus, so association tests used only the typed subset. A later analysis found that HLA-associated TCR beta chains were more clonally expanded and had lower generation probabilities than equally common non-associated chains. A later genetic analysis reported fewer N-insertions in productive TCRs among donors in an Asian-associated ancestry cluster than the approximately 670-donor mean. Most TCR sequences were seen in very few donors, while some public TCRs were found in many individuals. At a false discovery rate of 0.05, a later analysis linked 16,951 TCR beta sequences to specific HLA alleles. The study gave a list of roughly 150 TCR beta chains associated with cytomegalovirus. In a later analysis, several top co-occurrence clusters were reported to appear linked to parvovirus B19, influenza, CMV and Epstein-Barr virus. A cluster of highly shared sequence variants was judged likely to be a technical artifact of the sequencing pipeline. Presence/absence analyses assumed roughly uniform sequencing depth across donors, an assumption that may not hold. The only immune exposure information available for the cohort was CMV serostatus. According to the authors, the approach could potentially be generalized to other disease states and immunological phenotypes. Correlated functional status among segregating V segments might reflect linkage disequilibrium, but an unknown experimental factor could not be ruled out. An earlier analysis of approximately 540 of the donors showed that most TCR beta V segments appeared in productive rearrangements either about 87% or about 30% of the time, which broadly matched IMGT annotations. A further reported finding was that TCR beta sequences accurately predicted the HLA-A and HLA-B alleles for most subjects in the first cohort. According to a later analysis, TCR association rates differed among HLA loci, with DRB1 alleles showing the most associated TCRs and HLA-C alleles showing the fewest. The cohort was sequenced for TCR beta chains only, and without alpha or paired-chain data the features that could be detected were limited. Some IMGT-functional V segments, including TRBV6-2 and TRBV6-3, could not be told apart with the 87-base-pair reads, so those segments were excluded. V-gene and J-gene trimming of TCR beta chains was associated with a missense DCLRE1C variant in a later genetic analysis, and the association was replicated in an independent cohort. Because counts were too low, about 18 rarely observed V segments, including chromosome 9 orphons, were left out of the earlier analysis of approximately 580 of the donors. Three of the identified cytomegalovirus-associated TCR beta chains were confirmed in vitro to be specific for cytomegalovirus antigens. When HLA alleles, especially DR and DQ, strongly co-occurred, TCR associations were difficult to assign to individual alleles.

The library was generated by the immunoSEQ multiplex PCR assay. For the multiplex PCR, a mixture combining 60 forward primers for TCR Vbeta segments and 13 reverse primers for TCR Jbeta segments was used. The CDR3 region of rearranged TCR beta genes was amplified from genomic DNA with a multiplex PCR assay. The amplified TCR beta libraries were sequenced on the Illumina HiSeq System as 87-base-pair reads. As for how the authors treated the data: In a later analysis, 70 million to 95 million unique TCR beta chains were counted across the roughly 670 repertoires, and approximately 9.9 million of these chains were shared by at least two donors. Raw reads were error-corrected and collapsed into unique sequences with a nearest-neighbor algorithm that merged closely related sequences to remove PCR and sequencing errors. V, D and J gene segments were assigned by aligning CDR3 sequences to IMGT reference sequences. For a sequence to be retained, at least a six-nucleotide match to both a V gene segment and a J gene segment was required. Rearrangements were classified as productive when the CDR3 lacked stop codons and remained in frame with V and J, and all other rearrangements were classified as non-productive. Following IMGT convention, CDR3 was defined as the stretch from the second conserved V-encoded cysteine up to the conserved J-encoded phenylalanine. In an earlier analysis of more than 550 of the donors, sequences lacking an unambiguous match to a single V gene segment were excluded. In an earlier analysis of approximately 550 of the donors, V segments were called functional above 56.7% productive rearrangements and were called segregating when the between-donor standard deviation exceeded 5%. A statistical classification framework was built for diagnosing cytomegalovirus status from the catalog of TCR beta chain sequences. A later analysis assigned V and J genes by comparing TCR nucleotide sequences with IMGT/GENE-DB human TR gene sequences. A later analysis assigned CDR3 sequences and most-parsimonious VDJ recombination scenarios with the TCRdist pipeline. A later analysis defined each TCR beta chain by its CDR3 amino acid sequence plus V-gene family, and excluded reads lacking a unique V-gene family. As a way to deal with suspected cross-contamination and a sequencing artifact, a later analysis dropped hundreds of nucleotide sequences that were highly shared and had low generation probability. For each public chain, a later analysis derived a clonal expansion index from normalized ranks of inferred template counts within each repertoire. Generation probabilities in a later analysis came from a VDJ recombination model fitted to out-of-frame rearrangements, and those results were checked against IGoR. A later analysis scored TCR-TCR, TCR-HLA and TCR-CMV co-occurrence with hypergeometric tests, applying a repertoire-size bias correction to TCR pairs. A later analysis estimated false discovery rates by permuting HLA or CMV assignments 20 times. In a later analysis, co-occurring TCRs were grouped using DBSCAN, and TCRdist sequence similarity was added for clustering within HLA-allele-positive subsets. Co-occurrence clustering excluded repertoires with fewer than 30,000 or more than 120,000 public chains, plus five with anomalous nucleotide sharing. Drawn from immuneACCESS, this table holds only the in-frame rearrangements with V and J called that TCRdb kept. Clones are partly lost; checked studies trace under half to an unresolved V gene and leave the rest unexplained. Clone size and V and J calls were adopted from that table, with D and trimming inferred from the DNA. Recorded for this sample are 100,000 or so clones; roughly 70% of them occurred a single time. Of the sample, around 1.3% is held by the ten largest clones.

For this clone: There is no known antigen for this receptor. Base quality data are lacking; no much larger clone is found one base away.

Looking up the germline V gene (reference sequence) yields CDR1 SGHNT and CDR2 YYREEE. For this chain, trimming is 2 bases at the V end and 7 bases at the J end, and the number of junction bases without a gene match is 5. Including cysteine and phenylalanine, the CDR3 has 14 amino acids. Only CDR3 DNA remains: 42 bases, in frame from the first base. The cohort consisted of approximately 690 healthy bone marrow donors. At the time of sampling, every cohort member was nominally healthy, though immune exposures that went unrecorded were likely present. The donor tested CMV seronegative and was one of the 352 seronegative cohort members. Each donor provided a peripheral blood sample, and peripheral blood mononuclear cells were used for TCR beta sequencing. The Qiagen DNeasy Blood Extraction Kit was used to extract genomic DNA from the blood cell samples.

The sequenced material came from PBMCs. The rearranged segments are TRBV5-4 and TRBJ2-1, with 8 middle bases fitting TRBD1. This clonotype was sampled from a man between 35 and 55 years old in good health and CMV-seronegative. The CDR3 region: CASSFGTGGNEQFF. The DNA sequence is given as TGTGCCAGCAGCTTCGGGACAGGTGGAAATGAGCAGTTCTTC.